This entry lists 29 T cell receptor beta chains sequenced from one sample in a study of T-cell reconstitution after alpha-beta-depleted transplantation in children listed by TCRdb under 2016. Library preparation employed PCR. The instrument was an Illumina HiSeq 2500. TCR libraries were prepared with molecular barcoding, using unique molecular identifiers to normalize TCRbeta repertoire quantification. TCRdb redid the processing of the public reads, applying fastp at Q25 and MiXCR, and retained in-frame beta chains. Rows are combined by CDR3 protein, so each entry shows the most common genes and DNA. The sample records fewer than 550,000 distinct CDR3 sequences, under 13% of which are singletons. The top ten constitute roughly 5.5% of the sample. The material sequenced was PBMCs from the stem cell graft donor, taken from the stem cell graft. These receptors came from a human donor who donated a stem cell graft to a child with acute myeloid leukemia.

This clonotype was seen many times. The V call is TRBV5-1, the J call TRBJ1-2; D unresolved. The CDR3 runs 16 residues. Per germline, CDR1 SGHRS and CDR2 YFSETQ. Trimming took off 0 bases at V and 2 bases at J, with 14 bases between the two ends. The CDR3 spells CASSLGAPGWNYGYTF. DNA for the CDR3: TGCGCCAGCAGCTTGGGCGCGCCAGGATGGAACTATGGCTACACCTTC.

This clonotype was counted only a few times. The rearrangement links TRBV12-3 or TRBV12-4 to TRBJ2-1, with 8 bases aligning to TRBD2. V lost 3 bases and J lost 5; bases outside the gene matches: 12. The CDR3 consists of 17 residues. The CDR3 region has the DNA TGTGCCAGCAGTTTCGCCGCGGGGGGTCTCGTGGACAATGAGCAGTTCTTC. Translated, it gives CASSFAAGGLVDNEQFF.

Ten or more counts support this clonotype. The chain has TRBV20-1 and TRBJ2-5, with 11 bases identical to TRBD1. The CDR3 sequence is 13 residues long. Germline CDR1 DFQATT, CDR2 SNEGSKA (reference sequence). V shed 5 bases, J shed 5 bases, and the junction held 4 bases outside the gene matches. This CDR3 reads CSAAGQGVETQYF. The CDR3 nucleotides are TGCAGTGCTGCGGGACAGGGGGTGGAGACCCAGTACTTC.

This clonotype was counted a few times. The rearrangement joins TRBV30 to TRBJ2-2; 10 nucleotides line up with TRBD2. Per germline, CDR1 GTSNPN and CDR2 SVGIG (reference sequence). CDR3 length: 14 residues. V dropped 4 bases and J dropped 7; count of bases not matched to a gene: 6. CDR3 sequence: CAWTRTSGIGELFF. The CDR3 DNA is TGTGCCTGGACGAGGACTAGCGGAATCGGGGAGCTGTTTTTT.

This clonotype was counted a few times. The chain links TRBV5-6 to TRBJ2-1; D is ambiguous. The germline gives CDR1 SGHDT, CDR2 YYEEEE. This CDR3 comprises 13 residues. Trimming stripped 0 bases from V and 5 bases from J, with 6 bases between. CDR3 sequence: CASSLDYNNEQFF. The CDR3 DNA follows: TGTGCCAGCAGCTTGGACTACAACAATGAGCAGTTCTTC.

This clonotype was seen a few times. V and J are TRBV29-1 and TRBJ1-1; 7 bases match TRBD1. Unmatched junction bases numbered 14, after V lost 5 bases and J lost 8 bases. The V gene's germline CDR1 is SQVTM and CDR2 ANQGSEA. This CDR3 has 14 amino acids. CDR3 amino acids: CSVFKDRTAYEAFF. The CDR3 DNA reads TGCAGCGTTTTTAAGGACAGGACGGCTTACGAAGCTTTCTTT.

The rearrangement links TRBV15 to TRBJ2-2; TRBD1 agrees at 11 bases. From germline, CDR1 is LNHNV and CDR2 YYDKDF (reference sequence). J was trimmed by 2 bases and V by 2 bases; bases with no gene match: 4. The CDR3 contains 17 residues. This CDR3 is CATSRYGQGANTGELFF. The CDR3 nucleotides are TGTGCCACCAGCAGATATGGACAGGGGGCCAACACCGGGGAGCTGTTTTTT.

The sample holds many counts of this clonotype. The CDR3 coding sequence is TGTGCCAGCAGGGGCTCCTATAATTCACCCCTCCACTTT. Its protein is CASRGSYNSPLHF. V and J are TRBV12-3 or TRBV12-4 and TRBJ1-6; no clear D gene. V was pared by 6 bases and J by 0 bases, with 3 bases between. The CDR3 has 13 residues.

In this sample, this clonotype turned up many times. The rearrangement links TRBV29-1 to TRBJ2-1, with a weak D call TRBD1 (6 bases). The CDR3 sequence is 15 residues long. V was trimmed by 0 bases and J by 7 bases, leaving 16 bases between them. CDR1 and CDR2 from the germline V gene are SQVTM and ANQGSEA. CDR3 region: CSVEDRIGGNNEQFF. The CDR3 DNA reads as TGCAGCGTTGAAGATAGGATAGGGGGAAATAATGAGCAGTTCTTC.

About this clonotype: One base away lies a much larger clone, so this may be a sequencing read error. The chain joins TRBV7-2 to TRBJ2-7; 8 bases fit TRBD2. Germline assignment: CDR1 SGHTA and CDR2 FQGNSA. This CDR3 comprises 15 residues. The CDR3, as DNA: TGTGCCACCAAGGGAGATAGCGGGACCTCCTACGACCAGTACTTC. Translated: CATKGDSGTSYDQYF. The full variable domain, rest sourced from reference TRBV7-2 and TRBJ2-7, is GAGVSQSPSNKVTEKGKDVELRCDPISGHTALYWYRQSLGQGLEFLIYFQGNSAPDKSGLPSDRFSAERTGGSVSTLTIQRTQQEDSAVYLCATKGDSGTSYDQYFGPGTRLTVT.

This rearrangement joins TRBV10-3 to TRBJ2-1; tentative D call: TRBD2 (7 bases). Germline CDR1 ENHRY, CDR2 SYGVKD. V was clipped by 0 bases and J by 5 bases, with 17 bases between them. The CDR3 spans 17 residues. As DNA, the CDR3 is TGTGCCATCAGTGAGTCGGGGGGCGGGAGCCGTAACAATGAGCAGTTCTTC. It yields the protein CAISESGGGSRNNEQFF.

This clonotype was found a few times. The chain joins TRBV20-1 to TRBJ1-1, with D tentatively TRBD1 (6 bases). This CDR3 comprises 13 residues. V lost 3 bases to trimming and J lost 0 bases, with 8 bases between them. Germline-derived CDR1 and CDR2 are DFQATT and SNEGSKA (reference sequence). This chain's CDR3 is CSASGQMNTEAFF. The CDR3 DNA reads TGCAGTGCTAGCGGACAGATGAACACTGAAGCTTTCTTT.

This clonotype came up many times. This chain joins TRBV18 and TRBJ2-1, with D perhaps assigned TRBD1 or TRBD2 (5 bases each). With 2 bases removed from V and 2 bases from J, the gap between germline ends came to 10 bases. The CDR3 totals 15 residues. From germline, CDR1 is KGHSH and CDR2 LQKENI. The CDR3 loop is CASSPGQGAYNEQFF. For the CDR3, the DNA is TGTGCCAGCTCACCAGGGCAGGGAGCCTACAATGAGCAGTTCTTC.

This clonotype was counted at least ten times. This chain uses TRBV7-8 with TRBJ2-3; 9 nucleotides align to TRBD2. The ends lost 5 bases at V and 6 bases at J; junction bases unmatched: 9. This CDR3 contains 15 residues. Germline CDR1 SGHVS, CDR2 FQNEAQ. The CDR3 reads CASSLPGLASDTQYF. CDR3 DNA sequence: TGTGCCAGCAGCCTCCCGGGACTAGCTTCGGATACGCAGTATTTT.

This clonotype was seen a handful of times. This rearrangement joins TRBV25-1 to TRBJ2-7; 10 bases match TRBD1. CDR3 length: 16 residues. The germline V gene encodes CDR1 MGHDK and CDR2 SYGVNS. Losses at the gene ends were 5 bases for V and 2 bases for J; bases not matched to a gene: 9. The CDR3 reads CASSLEGQGPTYEQYF. The CDR3, as DNA: TGTGCCAGCAGTCTTGAGGGACAGGGGCCTACCTACGAGCAGTACTTC.

This rearrangement joins TRBV15 to TRBJ2-5; 12 positions match TRBD1. Germline lookup yields CDR1 LNHNV and CDR2 YYDKDF (reference sequence). The junction had 10 bases not matched to a gene; V was cut back by 0 bases and J by 5 bases. The CDR3 runs to 18 residues. This chain's CDR3 is CATSRDLGQGAGGETQYF. CDR3 bases: TGTGCCACCAGCAGAGATTTGGGACAGGGGGCCGGAGGGGAGACCCAGTACTTC.

This clonotype was observed a few times. V usage is TRBV7-2 and J usage is TRBJ2-3; D unresolved. Per the germline V gene, CDR1 is SGHTA and CDR2 is FQGNSA. The CDR3 is 15 residues long. V was pared by 4 bases and J by 2 bases, with 13 bases between. The CDR3 here is CASSYQNSYTDTQYF. The CDR3 DNA sequence: TGTGCCAGCAGCTACCAAAACAGCTACACAGATACGCAGTATTTT.

This clonotype was observed a few times. The CDR3 here is CSARPAEGYTF. The CDR3, as DNA: TGCAGTGCTAGACCCGCGGAGGGCTACACCTTC. This chain links TRBV20-1 with TRBJ1-2; D not resolved. This CDR3 has 11 residues. Germline V gene lookup returns CDR1 DFQATT and CDR2 SNEGSKA (reference sequence). V lost 2 bases to trimming and J lost 8 bases, with 9 bases between them.

In this sample, this clonotype turned up many times. CDR3 DNA sequence: TGTGCCAGCAGCCAAGGTGACGGGCAGTATTTT. It is translated as CASSQGDGQYF. The chain recombines TRBV4-2 with TRBJ2-3; D remains ambiguous. Trimming pared 1 base from V and 11 bases from J, leaving 7 bases between. CDR1 and CDR2 from the germline V gene are LGHNA and YNFKEQ. The CDR3 is made up of 11 amino acids.

This clonotype was counted only a few times. This chain uses TRBV29-1 with TRBJ2-2, with TRBD2 as a possible D gene (5 bases). With 8 bases removed from V and 4 bases from J, the gap between germline ends came to 14 bases. The CDR3 spans 13 residues. Germline-derived CDR1 and CDR2 are SQVTM and ANQGSEA. The CDR3 DNA follows: TGCAGCCCCCCCTCTAGCCTCACCGGGGAGCTGTTTTTT. This translates into CSPPSSLTGELFF.

The chain carries TRBV12-3 or TRBV12-4 and TRBJ2-5, with D perhaps matching TRBD1 (6 bases). V was clipped by 7 bases and J by 6 bases, with 15 bases between them. This CDR3 comprises 13 residues. The CDR3 DNA is TGTGCCAGCACCAGCAGGGGTGAGAAGACCCAGTACTTC. It codes for CASTSRGEKTQYF.

The sample holds many counts of this clonotype. The chain links TRBV5-1 to TRBJ2-3, with 10 bases fitting TRBD2. Germline V gene sequence: CDR1 SGHRS, CDR2 YFSETQ. The V segment lost 1 base and the J segment 4 bases; nucleotides outside the gene matches: 3. CDR3 size: 15 residues. The CDR3 DNA is TGCGCCAGCAGCTTGAGGCTAGCGGGAGCAGATACGCAGTATTTT. Protein: CASSLRLAGADTQYF.

The sample holds a few counts of this clonotype. The chain combines TRBV12-3 or TRBV12-4 with TRBJ2-7, with 7 bases lining up with TRBD1. The CDR3 has 13 amino acids. Germline trimming cut 6 bases from V and 3 bases from J; bases unmatched to any gene: 5. DNA of the CDR3: TGTGCCAGCAGCGGCGGACAGGACTACGAGCAGTACTTC. Protein product: CASSGGQDYEQYF.

The chain combines TRBV11-2 with TRBJ2-5; 8 nucleotides line up with TRBD2. CDR1 is SGHAT and CDR2 is FQNNGV in the germline V gene. V dropped 8 bases and J dropped 2; count of bases not matched to a gene: 7. The CDR3 extends over 14 amino acids. CDR3 region: CASGRTSFQETQYF. CDR3 in DNA: TGTGCCAGCGGCCGGACTAGCTTTCAAGAGACCCAGTACTTC.

This chain links TRBV7-9 with TRBJ2-3; the D gene is possibly TRBD1 (6 bases). The CDR3 spans 15 residues. Looked up from germline, CDR1 is SEHNR and CDR2 is FQNEAQ (reference sequence). V lost 5 bases to trimming and J lost 1 base, with 13 bases between them. CDR3 bases: TGTGCCAGCAGCCCCCGACAGGTGCGCACAGATACGCAGTATTTT. This gives the protein CASSPRQVRTDTQYF.

This clonotype was picked up a small number of times. The chain has TRBV15 and TRBJ1-2, with no clear D. CDR3 length: 11 amino acids. V lost 0 bases and J lost 8, with 4 bases in between. Germline V lookup: CDR1 LNHNV, CDR2 YYDKDF (reference sequence). CDR3 nucleotides: TGTGCCACCAGCAGAGATCAGGGCTACACCTTC. Amino acid sequence: CATSRDQGYTF.

This CDR3 is CASSLGPRTGRAEAFF. For the CDR3, the DNA is TGCGCCAGCAGCTTGGGACCAAGGACAGGGCGTGCTGAAGCTTTCTTT. The gene calls are TRBV5-1 and TRBJ1-1, with 8 nucleotides matching TRBD1. J gave up 6 bases and V 0 bases, and 10 bases lay outside the gene matches. This CDR3 comprises 16 residues. CDR1 is SGHRS and CDR2 is YFSETQ in the germline V gene.

This clonotype was seen a few times. The chain combines TRBV29-1 with TRBJ1-3; 7 bases agree with TRBD1. The CDR3 extends over 15 amino acids. Germline lookup yields CDR1 SQVTM and CDR2 ANQGSEA. J lost 0 bases, V lost 6 bases, and 8 bases had no gene match. DNA of the CDR3: TGCAGCGTAAGACAGGGATGGGGCTCTGGAAACACCATATATTTT. Encoded protein: CSVRQGWGSGNTIYF.

This clonotype was counted ten times or more. The chain is built from TRBV3-1 and TRBJ2-2; D is possibly TRBD2 (6 bases). V was clipped by 3 bases and J by 3 bases, with 14 bases between them. This CDR3 spans 16 amino acids. Germline V lookup: CDR1 LGHDT, CDR2 YNNKEL (reference sequence). The CDR3 nucleotides read TGTGCCAGCAGCCAGGAAAGCGGGCCAGACACCGGGGAGCTGTTTTTT. Its translation is CASSQESGPDTGELFF. The whole variable domain, filled in from reference TRBV3-1 and TRBJ2-2, reads DTAVSQTPKYLVTQMGNDKSIKCEQNLGHDTMYWYKQDSKKFLKIMFSYNNKELIINETVPNRFSPKSPDKAHLNLHINSLELGDSAVYFCASSQESGPDTGELFFGEGSRLTVL.